The 2 T cell receptor beta chains below all came from one sample that was sequenced in a study of graft-versus-host responses after intestinal transplantation. Their recognized antigens are unknown. Assay used: immunoSEQ multiplex PCR; TCRdb lists only in-frame clones, some missing. The sample contains 120,000 or so clones, just over 90% of which appear only once. This specimen was unstimulated CD8+ T cells sorted from spleen or lymph node cells, taken before intestinal transplant. Every receptor here comes from a human donor who received an intestinal transplant.

The gene calls are TRBV5-6 and TRBJ2-7, with a tentative D call TRBD2 (7 bases). Germline CDR1 is SGHDT and CDR2 is YYEEEE. The CDR3 consists of 16 residues. V was clipped by 0 bases and J by 3 bases, with 16 bases between them. The CDR3 is CASSLATRGAYYEQYF. CDR3 bases: TGTGCCAGCAGCTTGGCCACCCGGGGGGCCTACTACGAGCAGTACTTC. The variable domain in full, completed from reference TRBV5-6 and TRBJ2-7, reads DAGVTQSPTHLIKTRGQQVTLRCSPKSGHDTVSWYQQALGQGPQFIFQYYEEEERQRGNFPDRFSGHQFPNYSSELNVNALLLGDSALYLCASSLATRGAYYEQYFGPGTRLTVT.

This clone was recorded only once. The genes are TRBV19 and TRBJ1-1, with D maybe TRBD1 (5 bases). Trimming removed 1 base at V and 4 bases at J, with 10 bases between. CDR3 length: 14 residues. Germline V gene lookup returns CDR1 LNHDA and CDR2 SQIVND (reference sequence). The CDR3 protein is CASSIGGEGTEAFF. The CDR3 nucleotides are TGTGCCAGTAGTATAGGGGGCGAGGGCACTGAAGCTTTCTTT. The full variable domain, completed using reference TRBV19 and TRBJ1-1, is DGGITQSPKYLFRKEGQNVTLSCEQNLNHDAMYWYRQDPGQGLRLIYYSQIVNDFQKGDIAEGYSVSREKKESFPLTVTSAQKNPTAFYLCASSIGGEGTEAFFGQGTRLTVV.